This is a list of T cell receptor beta chains from one sample in a study of response to subunit inactivated influenza vaccine. TCRdb re-derived calls from the RT-PCR reads in MiXCR, one entry per CDR3 protein. Of hundreds of thousands of distinct CDR3 sequences in the sample, about 15% were seen once. The specimen comprised PBMCs from blood, sampled approximately 15 days before vaccination. The source is a man aged 45-60 years who received an inactivated influenza vaccine. Each CDR3 is given with its conserved first and last residue. The order of the fields is J gene, V gene, clone size, D gene, CDR3 protein, CDR3 DNA. A D gene is named only where the DNA matches it firmly. A clone size is listed for some rows: how often the clone was seen (once, few, many), or a class if it is expanded.

TRBJ1-1 TRBV2 many . CASSTQRNTEAFF TGTGCCAGCTCTACACAAAGGAACACTGAAGCTTTCTTT
TRBJ2-7 TRBV12-3/TRBV12-4 few TRBD1 CASSLGQGVNEQYF TGTGCCAGCAGTTTAGGACAGGGTGTCAACGAGCAGTACTTC
TRBJ1-1 TRBV7-8 few TRBD1 CASSFRRDGGGELAEAFF TGTGCCAGCAGCTTTAGGCGGGATGGAGGGGGCGAACTAGCTGAAGCTTTCTTT
TRBJ1-1 TRBV12-3/TRBV12-4 many . CASSWDALNTEAFF TGTGCCAGCAGTTGGGACGCCTTAAACACTGAAGCTTTCTTT
TRBJ2-2 TRBV28 few . CASRPGMKTGELFF TGTGCCAGCAGACCCGGGATGAAAACCGGGGAGCTGTTTTTT
TRBJ1-6 TRBV27 once . CASSKEPVNWDLGGSPLHF TGTGCCAGCAGCAAAGAACCCGTTAACTGGGACCTTGGCGGTTCACCCCTCCACTTT
TRBJ2-7 TRBV7-9 few . CASSPQEGFEQYF TGTGCCAGCAGCCCCCAGGAGGGCTTTGAGCAGTACTTC
TRBJ2-5 TRBV4-3 . TRBD1 CASSPWTGGFETQYF TGCGCCAGCAGCCCTTGGACAGGGGGCTTTGAGACCCAGTACTTC
TRBJ2-1 TRBV24-1 . TRBD1 CATSARVGRTGEYNEQFF TGTGCCACCAGTGCCCGCGTGGGGAGGACAGGGGAGTACAATGAGCAGTTCTTC
TRBJ2-5 TRBV5-1 . . CASSLGGLPEETQYF TGCGCCAGCAGCTTGGGAGGTCTACCCGAGGAGACCCAGTACTTC
TRBJ2-5 TRBV20-1 . TRBD2 CSARDLQREYQETQYF TGCAGTGCTAGAGATCTCCAGCGGGAGTATCAAGAGACCCAGTACTTC
TRBJ2-3 TRBV20-1 . . CSAETPGIGTDTQYF TGCAGTGCCGAAACCCCGGGGATCGGGACAGATACGCAGTATTTT
TRBJ2-3 TRBV28 . TRBD2 CASSPKRTSGRRADTQYF TGTGCCAGCAGCCCCAAAAGGACTAGCGGGAGGCGGGCAGATACGCAGTATTTT
TRBJ2-6 TRBV2 few TRBD1 CASSELLGQGASGANVLTF TGTGCCAGCAGTGAATTATTGGGACAGGGGGCTTCTGGGGCCAACGTCCTGACTTTC
TRBJ1-2 TRBV20-1 few . CSARAGDGYTF TGCAGTGCTAGAGCAGGGGATGGCTACACCTTC
TRBJ2-3 TRBV7-2 . TRBD1 CASSLVYDRVSDTQYF TGTGCCAGCAGCTTAGTTTATGACAGGGTTTCAGATACGCAGTATTTT
TRBJ2-5 TRBV28 few . CASSLFRTPAETQYF TGTGCCAGCAGTTTATTTAGGACTCCAGCCGAGACCCAGTACTTC
TRBJ2-7 TRBV27 few . CASRYKETYEQYF TGTGCCAGCCGCTACAAAGAGACCTACGAGCAGTACTTC
TRBJ2-2 TRBV10-3 . . CAIKLGPVPTGELFF TGTGCCATCAAGCTAGGACCAGTCCCTACCGGGGAGCTGTTTTTT
TRBJ2-3 TRBV20-1 many . CSAREGPISTDTQYF TGCAGTGCTAGAGAGGGACCGATAAGCACAGATACGCAGTATTTT
TRBJ2-5 TRBV20-1 . . CSALRGELQETQYF TGCAGTGCTCTGCGGGGTGAGCTTCAAGAGACCCAGTACTTC
TRBJ1-5 TRBV19 few . CASSITRNNQPQHF TGTGCCAGTAGTATTACCAGGAACAATCAGCCCCAGCATTTT
TRBJ2-2 TRBV6-2/TRBV6-3 many . CASSQKVGELFF TGTGCCAGCAGTCAAAAGGTCGGGGAGCTGTTTTTT
TRBJ1-2 TRBV13 . . CASSLRGVRGDGYTF TGTGCCAGCAGCTTACGCGGGGTCCGCGGCGATGGCTACACCTTC
TRBJ2-2 TRBV12-3/TRBV12-4 few TRBD1 CASSLWTGTGELFF TGTGCCAGCAGTTTATGGACAGGCACCGGGGAGCTGTTTTTT
TRBJ2-4 TRBV3-1 . . CASSQEGLDKNIQYF TGTGCCAGCAGCCAAGAAGGGTTGGACAAAAACATTCAGTACTTC
TRBJ2-7 TRBV11-2 . TRBD2 CASSLVGSGGPSSYEQYF TGTGCCAGCAGCTTAGTTGGTAGCGGGGGGCCCAGCTCCTACGAGCAGTACTTC
TRBJ2-3 TRBV4-3 . TRBD2 CASSQDGTSGRHVTQYF TGCGCCAGCAGCCAAGATGGGACTAGCGGGAGACACGTTACGCAGTATTTT
TRBJ2-5 TRBV7-2 . TRBD1 CASTPGTGQETQYF TGTGCCAGCACTCCGGGGACAGGGCAAGAGACCCAGTACTTC
TRBJ1-3 TRBV27 many . CASRAGTITGNTIYF TGTGCCAGCAGGGCCGGGACAATAACTGGAAACACCATATATTTT
TRBJ1-2 TRBV7-9 once . CASSLVGLGDYGYTF TGTGCCAGCAGCTTAGTGGGGCTCGGTGACTATGGCTACACCTTC
TRBJ2-7 TRBV29-1 once TRBD1 CSVTYGTGGLGQYF TGCAGCGTGACGTACGGGACAGGGGGGTTAGGGCAGTACTTC
TRBJ2-7 TRBV7-8 few TRBD1 CASSLGGQPEQYF TGTGCCAGCAGCTTAGGGGGACAGCCCGAGCAGTACTTC
TRBJ1-1 TRBV6-2/TRBV6-3 few . CASSYRGRSGDTEAFF TGTGCCAGCAGTTACCGGGGGCGCAGCGGTGACACTGAAGCTTTCTTT
TRBJ1-4 TRBV7-6 few . CASSLGGGGRNEKLFF TGTGCCAGCAGCCTCGGAGGCGGGGGCCGGAATGAAAAACTGTTTTTT
TRBJ2-2 TRBV28 . . CASSIWGTNTGELFF TGTGCCAGCAGCATATGGGGGACTAACACCGGGGAGCTGTTTTTT
TRBJ2-3 TRBV9 . . CASSPMGVADTQYF TGTGCCAGCAGCCCAATGGGGGTGGCAGATACGCAGTATTTT
TRBJ1-1 TRBV10-3 . . CAISEFATDGTEAFF TGTGCCATCAGTGAGTTCGCCACGGACGGCACTGAAGCTTTCTTT
TRBJ2-3 TRBV20-1 . TRBD2 CSARGGRNWLRTDTQYF TGCAGTGCTAGAGGCGGGAGGAACTGGTTGAGGACAGATACGCAGTATTTT
TRBJ2-5 TRBV20-1 . . CSARKTGPTQETQYF TGCAGTGCTAGAAAGACAGGCCCTACTCAAGAGACCCAGTACTTC
TRBJ2-5 TRBV5-1 . . CASSTTGTQYF TGCGCCAGCAGCACCACCGGGACCCAGTACTTC
TRBJ2-1 TRBV5-5 few . CASSPLQGRSYNEQFF TGTGCCAGCAGTCCACTCCAGGGCCGCTCCTACAATGAGCAGTTCTTC
TRBJ2-5 TRBV10-3 few . CAISAVPGAQYF TGTGCCATCAGCGCGGTTCCCGGGGCCCAGTACTTC
TRBJ1-1 TRBV12-3/TRBV12-4 many . CASSSTVLNTEAFF TGTGCCAGCAGTTCGACAGTGTTGAACACTGAAGCTTTCTTT
TRBJ2-2 TRBV30 . . CAWGRGLGIGELFF TGTGCCTGGGGCCGGGGGCTAGGGATCGGGGAGCTGTTTTTT
TRBJ2-3 TRBV3-1 few TRBD2 CASSQDLLAGADTQYF TGTGCCAGCAGCCAAGATCTGCTAGCGGGGGCAGATACGCAGTATTTT
TRBJ2-1 TRBV7-2 . . CASSLSRITDEQFF TGTGCCAGCAGCTTAAGCCGTATTACGGATGAGCAGTTCTTC
TRBJ1-5 TRBV19 . TRBD1 CASNSWTGSNQPQHF TGTGCCAGTAACTCCTGGACAGGGAGCAATCAGCCCCAGCATTTT
TRBJ2-3 TRBV20-1 few . CSARSDTQYF TGCAGTGCCCGATCAGATACGCAGTATTTT
TRBJ1-4 TRBV4-2 . . CASSQEGTSTNEKLFF TGTGCCAGCAGCCAAGAAGGGACCTCAACTAATGAAAAACTGTTTTTT
TRBJ1-1 TRBV12-3/TRBV12-4 few . CASSLDGRFMDEAFF TGTGCCAGCAGTTTAGACGGGCGATTTATGGATGAAGCTTTCTTT
TRBJ2-7 TRBV27 . TRBD1 CASSHRGRVHEQYF TGTGCCAGCAGCCACAGGGGGCGCGTCCACGAGCAGTACTTC
TRBJ1-5 TRBV6-2/TRBV6-3 few . CASSSTGFVYSNQPQHF TGTGCCAGCAGTTCAACAGGGTTTGTTTATAGCAATCAGCCCCAGCATTTT
TRBJ2-5 TRBV5-1 . TRBD1 CASSAIGQEAETQYF TGCGCCAGCAGCGCGATCGGACAGGAAGCGGAGACCCAGTACTTC
TRBJ2-7 TRBV5-1 . . CASSPRTGETGVSSYEQYF TGCGCCAGCAGCCCACGAACGGGTGAGACAGGCGTTAGCTCCTACGAGCAGTACTTC
TRBJ1-2 TRBV4-3 few . CASSQGHRYGYTF TGCGCCAGCAGCCAAGGGCACCGCTATGGCTACACCTTC
TRBJ1-1 TRBV7-9 few . CASSLDPATEAFF TGTGCCAGCAGCTTAGACCCAGCCACTGAAGCTTTCTTT